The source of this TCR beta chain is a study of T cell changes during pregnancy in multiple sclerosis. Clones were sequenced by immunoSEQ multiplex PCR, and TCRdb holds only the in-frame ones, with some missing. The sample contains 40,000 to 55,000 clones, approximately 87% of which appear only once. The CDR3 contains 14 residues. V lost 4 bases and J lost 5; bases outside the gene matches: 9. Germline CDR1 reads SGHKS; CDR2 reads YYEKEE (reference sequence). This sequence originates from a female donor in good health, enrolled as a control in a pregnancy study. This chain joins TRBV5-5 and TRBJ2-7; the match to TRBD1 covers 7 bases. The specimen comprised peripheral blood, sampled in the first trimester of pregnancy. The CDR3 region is CASSVQGWANEQYF. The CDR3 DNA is TGTGCCAGCAGCGTACAGGGGTGGGCAAACGAGCAGTACTTC.